The 20 T cell receptor beta chains below were found in one sample sequenced in a study of blood T cell repertoires in COVID-19. This table comes from immunoSEQ multiplex PCR, and its TCRdb copy is limited to in-frame clones, with some not included. Among 150,000 to 200,000 clones, less than 90% were seen once, and the ten largest hold around a quarter. The material sequenced was peripheral blood. These receptors all come from a man between 60 and 70 years old with acute or convalescent COVID-19.

J is TRBJ2-7 and V is TRBV9; TRBD1 aligns across 8 bases. Germline CDR1 reads SGDLS; CDR2 reads YYNGEE. The CDR3 loop spans 16 amino acids. The V segment lost 0 bases and the J segment 5 bases; nucleotides outside the gene matches: 10. CDR3 sequence: CASSVDGGRGLNEQYF. In DNA, the CDR3 is TGTGCCAGCAGCGTAGATGGGGGCAGGGGGCTCAACGAGCAGTACTTC.

The chain recombines TRBV2 with TRBJ1-1; TRBD1 aligns across 10 bases. The CDR3 extends over 14 amino acids. Germline assignment: CDR1 SNHLY and CDR2 FYNNEI. J was trimmed by 5 bases and V by 5 bases; bases with no gene match: 5. CDR3 loop: CASSPGQGGTEAFF. The CDR3 DNA reads as TGTGCCAGCAGTCCTGGACAGGGGGGAACTGAAGCTTTCTTT. Drawing the rest from reference TRBV2 and TRBJ1-1, the complete variable domain is EPEVTQTPSHQVTQMGQEVILRCVPISNHLYFYWYRQILGQKVEFLVSFYNNEISEKSEIFDDQFSVERPDGSNFTLKIRSTKLEDSAMYFCASSPGQGGTEAFFGQGTRLTVV.

This clone was found once. The rearrangement joins TRBV2 to TRBJ1-6; D gene unclear. Germline V gene data show CDR1 as SNHLY and CDR2 as FYNNEI. V was cut by 6 bases and J by 9 bases, with 6 bases left in between. The CDR3 is 11 amino acids. CDR3 DNA sequence: TGTGCCAGCAGGGCTTCTTCACCCCTCCACTTT. Its translation: CASRASSPLHF. The full variable domain, completed using reference TRBV2 and TRBJ1-6, is EPEVTQTPSHQVTQMGQEVILRCVPISNHLYFYWYRQILGQKVEFLVSFYNNEISEKSEIFDDQFSVERPDGSNFTLKIRSTKLEDSAMYFCASRASSPLHFGNGTRLTVT.

This clone was detected only a few times. The same CDR3 also results from other DNA sequences found in this sample. CDR3 sequence (DNA): TGTGCCAGTAGTATACAGGGTAACTATGGCTACACCTTC. It encodes CASSIQGNYGYTF. The chain is built from TRBV19 and TRBJ1-2, with D possibly TRBD1 on 5 matching bases. Looked up from germline, CDR1 is LNHDA and CDR2 is SQIVND (reference sequence). The CDR3 extends over 13 amino acids. V was shortened by 2 bases and J by 1 base, with 5 bases between the two germline ends.

V gene TRBV29-1 combines with J gene TRBJ1-5, with 10 bases matching TRBD1. V dropped 4 bases and J dropped 6; count of bases not matched to a gene: 6. The CDR3 has 14 amino acids. Germline V CDR1 and CDR2: SQVTM, ANQGSEA. CDR3 sequence: CSVVMGTGAQPQHF. CDR3 DNA: TGCAGCGTTGTGATGGGGACAGGGGCTCAGCCCCAGCATTTT.

This chain links TRBV11-1 with TRBJ2-7; D is possibly TRBD2 (6 bases). V lost 4 bases and J lost 4, with 17 bases in between. The CDR3 contains 15 residues. The germline gives CDR1 SGHAT, CDR2 FQDESV (reference sequence). CDR3 bases: TGTGCCAGCAGCTCACCGATCGGGACTCTGTACGAGCAGTACTTC. Its protein product is CASSSPIGTLYEQYF.

The genes are TRBV11-2 and TRBJ1-6, with D possibly being TRBD1 (5 bases). The length of the CDR3 is 16 residues. Germline V gene data show CDR1 as SGHAT and CDR2 as FQNNGV. Trimming removed 5 bases at V and 5 bases at J, with 16 bases between. The CDR3 region is CASSPRPPGHNSPLHF. CDR3 coding DNA: TGTGCCAGCAGCCCCCGACCGCCAGGGCATAATTCACCCCTCCACTTT.

V gene TRBV25-1 combines with J gene TRBJ1-6; maybe TRBD1 (5 bases). The germline CDR1 and CDR2 sequences are MGHDK and SYGVNS. The CDR3 is 14 residues long. V lost 7 bases and J 10 bases, leaving 17 bases between the germline ends. CDR3 nucleotides: TGTGCCAGCACCCCCCCCGGGGGTTACTCACCCCTCCACTTT. This encodes CASTPPGGYSPLHF.

This clone was recorded once. The chain recombines TRBV6-5 with TRBJ1-5; TRBD1 matches 9 bases. V shed 5 bases, J shed 5 bases, and the junction held 7 bases outside the gene matches. CDR3 length equals 15 residues. Germline CDR1 and CDR2: MNHEY and SVGAGI. CDR3 in amino acids: CASSHRRDRDQPQHF. CDR3 bases: TGTGCCAGCAGTCACCGCCGGGACAGGGATCAGCCCCAGCATTTT.

This chain links TRBV11-3 with TRBJ2-3; the match to TRBD1 covers 8 bases. CDR3 length: 15 amino acids. CDR1 is SGHNT and CDR2 is YENEEA in the germline V gene. Trimming at V came to 1 base and at J to 6 bases, leaving 6 bases not matched to a gene. The CDR3 spells CASSLGTGSFDTQYF. Written as DNA, the CDR3 is TGTGCCAGCAGCTTAGGGACAGGGAGTTTCGATACGCAGTATTTT. The entire variable domain, with the rest obtained from reference TRBV11-3 and TRBJ2-3, is as follows: EAGVVQSPRYKIIEKKQPVAFWCNPISGHNTLYWYLQNLGQGPELLIRYENEEAVDDSQLPKDRFSAERLKGVDSTLKIQPAELGDSAVYLCASSLGTGSFDTQYFGPGTRLTVL.

This clone turned up a few times. CDR3 nucleotide sequence: TGCGCCAGCAGCGCACAGGGGGCTCAAGAGACCCAGTACTTC. Translation gives CASSAQGAQETQYF. The chain is built from TRBV5-1 and TRBJ2-5; TRBD1 matches at 9 bases. V shed 4 bases, J shed 2 bases, and the junction held 3 bases outside the gene matches. The CDR3 runs 14 residues. Germline V gene data show CDR1 as SGHRS and CDR2 as YFSETQ.

This chain joins TRBV6-5 and TRBJ2-1, with D maybe TRBD2 (5 bases). The V gene's germline CDR1 is MNHEY and CDR2 SVGAGI. V was pared by 2 bases and J by 4 bases, with 6 bases between. CDR3 length: 13 residues. CDR3 DNA sequence: TGTGCCAGCAGTTACGCGGGTTACAATGAGCAGTTCTTC. Protein product: CASSYAGYNEQFF.

The CDR3 loop is CASSPTGETQYF. CDR3 DNA sequence: TGTGCCAGCAGTCCAACAGGGGAGACCCAGTACTTC. V is TRBV12-3 or TRBV12-4 and J is TRBJ2-5, with D tentatively TRBD1 (6 bases). This CDR3 is 12 amino acids long. The V end lost 5 bases, the J end lost 5 bases, and 9 bases lay between the germline ends.

The chain couples TRBV24-1 to TRBJ2-7; the match to TRBD2 covers 7 bases. This CDR3 is 13 amino acids long. From germline, CDR1 is KGHDR and CDR2 SFDVKD. V lost 9 bases, J lost 2 bases, and 6 bases stayed unmatched. CDR3: CATQLAETYEQYF. The CDR3 region has the DNA TGTGCCACCCAGCTAGCGGAGACCTACGAGCAGTACTTC.

The chain joins TRBV27 to TRBJ1-1, with no clear D. Trimming shortened V by 3 bases and J by 3 bases, and 8 bases separated the two germline ends. There are 13 residues in the CDR3. CDR1 MNHEY and CDR2 SMNVEV come from the germline V gene (reference sequence). CDR3 DNA: TGTGCCAGCAGTTTTTCAGCGGACACTGAAGCTTTCTTT. Amino acids: CASSFSADTEAFF.

This chain uses TRBV4-1 with TRBJ2-7, with D possibly TRBD2 on 5 matching bases. The CDR3 length is 13 residues. Germline values: CDR1 MGHRA, CDR2 YSYEKL. Trimming removed 4 bases from V and 6 bases from J, with 13 bases in between. The CDR3 loop reads CASSLSPGSEQYV. DNA of the CDR3: TGCGCCAGCAGCCTATCTCCGGGGAGCGAGCAGTACGTC.

V gene TRBV7-3 combines with J gene TRBJ2-3; 7 nucleotides agree with TRBD2. V trimming: 5 bases; J trimming: 6 bases; junction bases outside the gene matches: 5. CDR1 and CDR2 from the germline V gene are SGHTA and FQGTGA. The CDR3 contains 13 residues. CDR3 DNA sequence: TGTGCCAGCAGCCTCGTGCGGGGGGATACGCAGTATTTT. This encodes CASSLVRGDTQYF.

J is TRBJ1-2 and V is TRBV30; D not resolved. This CDR3 region has 11 residues. Germline CDR1 and CDR2: GTSNPN and SVGIG (reference sequence). Trimming shortened V by 2 bases and J by 7 bases, and 8 bases separated the two germline ends. CDR3 DNA: TGTGCCTGGAGTTCTGGGAGTGGCTACACCTTC. The encoded protein is CAWSSGSGYTF. Supplemented by reference TRBV30 and TRBJ1-2, the full variable domain reads SQTIHQWPATLVQPVGSPLSLECTVEGTSNPNLYWYRQAAGRGLQLLFYSVGIGQISSEVPQNLSASRPQDRQFILSSKKLLLSDSGFYLCAWSSGSGYTFGSGTRLTVV.

V gene TRBV5-4 combines with J gene TRBJ2-2; no definite D call. The CDR3 is 13 amino acids. Germline CDR1 SGHNT, CDR2 YYREEE (reference sequence). The V end lost 6 bases, the J end lost 1 base, and 7 bases lay between the germline ends. CDR3 coding DNA: TGTGCCAGCACTGAGCAGAACACCGGGGAGCTGTTTTTT. Translating it yields CASTEQNTGELFF.

The gene calls are TRBV19 and TRBJ2-2; TRBD1 agrees at 8 bases. The J segment lost 0 bases and the V segment lost 5 bases, leaving 11 bases of the junction unmatched. CDR1 and CDR2 from the germline V gene are LNHDA and SQIVND (reference sequence). CDR3 length: 18 amino acids. CDR3 DNA: TGTGCCAGTAGTTCGGACAGGACAGGGATATCGAACACCGGGGAGCTGTTTTTT. Protein product: CASSSDRTGISNTGELFF.